This TCR beta chain was retrieved from a study of cytomegalovirus exposure and HLA in healthy donors. Whole-study results and caveats: Several of the most significant clusters appeared, in a later analysis, to be linked to common viral pathogens. Sequencing had likely introduced a cluster of highly shared sequence variants as an artifact.

The primer mix had 60 Vbeta and 13 Jbeta primers. Sequenced by immunoSEQ multiplex PCR; TCRdb stores in-frame clones only, minus some. The sample lists around 190,000 clones; about 9% were seen once. The V and J ends lost 0 bases and 7 bases, in that order; junction bases with no gene match: 2. The germline V gene has CDR1 GTSNPN and CDR2 SVGIG (reference sequence). The CDR3 sequence is 13 residues long. In its sample, this clone was seen a few times. Its antigen remains unknown. J is TRBJ1-5 and V is TRBV30; TRBD1 matches 8 bases. Sequenced: PBMCs. The receptor was derived from a woman in her twenties or thirties in good health and CMV-seropositive. DNA for the CDR3: TGTGCCTGGAGTGTACAGGGGGGGCAGCCCCAGCATTTT. Protein product: CAWSVQGGQPQHF.